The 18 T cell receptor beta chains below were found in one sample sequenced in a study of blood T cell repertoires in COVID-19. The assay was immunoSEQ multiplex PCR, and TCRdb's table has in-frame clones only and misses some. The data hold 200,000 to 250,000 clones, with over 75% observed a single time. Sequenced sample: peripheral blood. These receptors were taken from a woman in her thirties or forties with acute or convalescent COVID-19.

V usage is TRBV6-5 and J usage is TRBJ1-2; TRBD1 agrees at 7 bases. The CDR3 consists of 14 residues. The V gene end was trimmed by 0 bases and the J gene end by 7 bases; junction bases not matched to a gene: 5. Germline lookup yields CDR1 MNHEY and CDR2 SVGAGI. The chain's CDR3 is CASSYSTGKGGYTF. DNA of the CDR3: TGTGCCAGCAGTTACTCGACAGGGAAAGGTGGCTACACCTTC.

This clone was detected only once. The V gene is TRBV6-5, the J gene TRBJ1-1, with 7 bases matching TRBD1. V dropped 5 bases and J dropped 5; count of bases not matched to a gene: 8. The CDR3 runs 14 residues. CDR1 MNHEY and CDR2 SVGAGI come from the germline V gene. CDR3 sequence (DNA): TGTGCCAGCAGTCGGCGGAGGGGGCTGACTGAAGCTTTCTTT. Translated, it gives CASSRRRGLTEAFF.

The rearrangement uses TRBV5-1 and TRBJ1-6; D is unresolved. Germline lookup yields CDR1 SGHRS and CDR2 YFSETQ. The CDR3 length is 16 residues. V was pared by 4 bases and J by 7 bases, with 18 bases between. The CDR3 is CASSRTPGGPNSPLHF. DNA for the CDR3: TGCGCCAGCAGCAGAACTCCCGGAGGACCGAATTCACCCCTCCACTTT. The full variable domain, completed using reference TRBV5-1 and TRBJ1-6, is KAGVTQTPRYLIKTRGQQVTLSCSPISGHRSVSWYQQTPGQGLQFLFEYFSETQRNKGNFPGRFSGRQFSNSRSEMNVSTLELGDSALYLCASSRTPGGPNSPLHFGNGTRLTVT.

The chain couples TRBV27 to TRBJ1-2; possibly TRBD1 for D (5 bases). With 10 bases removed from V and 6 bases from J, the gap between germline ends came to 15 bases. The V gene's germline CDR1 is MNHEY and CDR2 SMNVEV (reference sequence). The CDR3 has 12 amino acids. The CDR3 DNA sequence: TGTGCCACCCGGGGGGAGCGGCATGGCTACACCTTC. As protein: CATRGERHGYTF.

The CDR3 reads CASSQGEGSNYGYTF. As DNA, the CDR3 is TGTGCCAGCAGCCAAGGCGAGGGATCCAACTATGGCTACACCTTC. The V call is TRBV7-9, the J call TRBJ1-2; D unresolved. The CDR3 runs 15 residues. In germline, CDR1 is SEHNR, CDR2 FQNEAQ (reference sequence). V was clipped by 5 bases and J by 2 bases, with 15 bases between them.

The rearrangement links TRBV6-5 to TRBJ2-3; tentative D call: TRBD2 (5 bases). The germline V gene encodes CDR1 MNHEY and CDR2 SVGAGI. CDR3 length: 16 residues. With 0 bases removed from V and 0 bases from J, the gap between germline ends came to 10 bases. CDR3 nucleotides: TGTGCCAGCAGTTACTCGAGCGGACTTAGCACAGATACGCAGTATTTT. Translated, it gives CASSYSSGLSTDTQYF.

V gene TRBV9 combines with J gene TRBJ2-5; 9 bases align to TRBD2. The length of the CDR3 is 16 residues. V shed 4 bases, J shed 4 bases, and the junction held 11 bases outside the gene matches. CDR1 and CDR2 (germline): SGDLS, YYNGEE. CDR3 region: CASSSGGGGALETQYF. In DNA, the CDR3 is TGTGCCAGCAGCTCCGGCGGCGGGGGGGCCTTAGAGACCCAGTACTTC. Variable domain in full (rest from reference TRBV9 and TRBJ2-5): DSGVTQTPKHLITATGQRVTLRCSPRSGDLSVYWYQQSLDQGLQFLIQYYNGEERAKGNILERFSAQQFPDLHSELNLSSLELGDSALYFCASSSGGGGALETQYFGPGTRLLVL.

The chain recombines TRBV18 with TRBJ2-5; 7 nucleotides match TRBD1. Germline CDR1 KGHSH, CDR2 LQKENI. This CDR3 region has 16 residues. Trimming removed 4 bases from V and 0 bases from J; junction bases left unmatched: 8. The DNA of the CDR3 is TGTGCCAGCTCACTCCGGGACAGTCTATACCAAGAGACCCAGTACTTC. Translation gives CASSLRDSLYQETQYF.

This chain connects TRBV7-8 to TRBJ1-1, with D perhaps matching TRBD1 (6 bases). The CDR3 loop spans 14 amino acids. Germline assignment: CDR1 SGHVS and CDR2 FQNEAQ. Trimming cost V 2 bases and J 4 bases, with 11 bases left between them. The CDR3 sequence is CASSLIMGATEAFF. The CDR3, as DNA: TGTGCCAGCAGCTTAATCATGGGGGCCACTGAAGCTTTCTTT.

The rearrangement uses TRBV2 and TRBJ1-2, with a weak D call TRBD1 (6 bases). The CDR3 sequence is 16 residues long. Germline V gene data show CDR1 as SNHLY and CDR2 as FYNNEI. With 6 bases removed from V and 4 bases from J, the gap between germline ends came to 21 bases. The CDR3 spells CASRNEQGREIYGYTF. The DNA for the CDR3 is TGTGCCAGCAGAAACGAACAGGGAAGGGAGATCTATGGCTACACCTTC.

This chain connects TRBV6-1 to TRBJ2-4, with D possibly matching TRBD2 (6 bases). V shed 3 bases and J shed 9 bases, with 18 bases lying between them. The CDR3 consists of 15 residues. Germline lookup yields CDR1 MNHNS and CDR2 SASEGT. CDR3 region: CASSEGYLGGGIQYF. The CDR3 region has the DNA TGTGCCAGCAGTGAGGGATATTTGGGGGGAGGCATTCAGTACTTC.

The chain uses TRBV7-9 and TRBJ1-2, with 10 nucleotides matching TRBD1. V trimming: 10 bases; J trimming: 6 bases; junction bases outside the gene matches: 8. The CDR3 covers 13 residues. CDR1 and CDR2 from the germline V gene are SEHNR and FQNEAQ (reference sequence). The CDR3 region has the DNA TGTGCCACCCGAACCGGGACAGGGGATGGCTACACCTTC. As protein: CATRTGTGDGYTF.

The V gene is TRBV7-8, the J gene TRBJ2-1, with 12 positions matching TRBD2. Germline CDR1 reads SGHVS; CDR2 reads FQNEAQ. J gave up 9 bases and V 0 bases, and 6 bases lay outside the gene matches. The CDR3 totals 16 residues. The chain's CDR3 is CASSLAHSSGGGEQFF. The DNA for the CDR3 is TGTGCCAGCAGCTTAGCGCATTCTAGCGGGGGGGGTGAGCAGTTCTTC.

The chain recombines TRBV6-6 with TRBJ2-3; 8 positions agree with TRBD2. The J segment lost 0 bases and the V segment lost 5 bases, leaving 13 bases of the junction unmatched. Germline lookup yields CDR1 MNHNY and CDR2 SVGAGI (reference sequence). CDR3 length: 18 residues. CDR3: CASSPRRRGATSTDTQYF. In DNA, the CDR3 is TGTGCCAGCAGTCCACGGAGGCGGGGGGCAACTAGCACAGATACGCAGTATTTT.

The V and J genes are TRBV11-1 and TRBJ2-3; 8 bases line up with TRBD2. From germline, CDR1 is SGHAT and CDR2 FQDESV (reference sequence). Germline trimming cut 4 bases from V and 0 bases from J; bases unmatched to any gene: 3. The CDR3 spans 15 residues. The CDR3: CASSYQRGSTDTQYF. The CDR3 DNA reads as TGTGCCAGCAGCTACCAGCGGGGGAGCACAGATACGCAGTATTTT. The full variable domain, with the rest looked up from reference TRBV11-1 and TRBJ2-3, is EAEVAQSPRYKITEKSQAVAFWCDPISGHATLYWYRQILGQGPELLVQFQDESVVDDSQLPKDRFSAERLKGVDSTLKIQPAELGDSAMYLCASSYQRGSTDTQYFGPGTRLTVL.

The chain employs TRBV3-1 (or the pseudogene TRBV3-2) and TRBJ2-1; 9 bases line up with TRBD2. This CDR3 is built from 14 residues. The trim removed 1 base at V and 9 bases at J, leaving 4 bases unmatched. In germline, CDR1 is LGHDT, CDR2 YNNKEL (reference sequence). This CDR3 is CASSQAAGGSEQFF. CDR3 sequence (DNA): TGTGCCAGCAGCCAAGCTGCGGGGGGGAGTGAGCAGTTCTTC.

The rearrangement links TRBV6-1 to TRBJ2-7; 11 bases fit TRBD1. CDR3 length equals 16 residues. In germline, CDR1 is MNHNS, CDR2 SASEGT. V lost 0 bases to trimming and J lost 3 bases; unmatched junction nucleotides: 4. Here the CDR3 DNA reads TGTGCCAGCAGTGAAGCTCCGGGACAGGGGGGCTACGAGCAGTACGTC. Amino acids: CASSEAPGQGGYEQYV.

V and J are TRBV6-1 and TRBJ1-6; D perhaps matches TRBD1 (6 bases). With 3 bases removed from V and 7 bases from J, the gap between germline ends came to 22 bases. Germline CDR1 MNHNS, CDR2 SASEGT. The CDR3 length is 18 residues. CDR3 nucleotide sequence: TGTGCCAGCAGTGACCCCTCGCACAGGGTAACACTGAATTCACCCCTCCACTTT. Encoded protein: CASSDPSHRVTLNSPLHF.